The clone carrying this T cell receptor (beta chain) has just a few counts. Its antigen is unknown. This sample is drawn from a study of CD8+CD57+ T cells in acquired aplastic anemia. The wider study: The DNA of sorted CD4+ and CD8+ cells averaged approximately 3.3 ug.

Study-level findings and limits: Statistical testing detected no significant gap in CD8+ Simpson's diversity between patients and controls. In common between the patients and the controls were approximately 30 CD8+ CDR3 sequences.

The V gene end was trimmed by 6 bases and the J gene end by 4 bases; junction bases not matched to a gene: 3. The CDR3 is made up of 14 amino acids. The germline V gene has CDR1 SEHNR and CDR2 FQNEAQ (reference sequence). According to the study, genomic DNA was the template for TCR beta VDJ and CDR3 profiling. TCRdb processed the reads anew with MiXCR; each CDR3 protein has one entry. Of just over 200,000 distinct CDR3 sequences in the sample, 55% to 65% were seen once. Previously, flow cytometry had revealed CD8+CD57+ cell expansion in the patients chosen for sequencing. Diagnosis of severe acquired aplastic anemia applied to all patients.

What was sequenced was sorted CD4+, CD8+, or CD8+CD57+ T cells (not recorded which) from PBMCs. This chain connects TRBV7-9 to TRBJ2-1; TRBD2 agrees at 10 bases. The receptor's source is a human donor with aplastic anemia. The chain's CDR3 is CASSLTSGYNEQFF. CDR3 coding DNA: TGTGCCAGCAGTTTGACTAGCGGGTACAATGAGCAGTTCTTC. The full variable domain, its missing parts supplied by reference TRBV7-9 and TRBJ2-1, is DTGVSQNPRHKITKRGQNVTFRCDPISEHNRLYWYRQTLGQGPEFLTYFQNEAQLEKSRLLSDRFSAERPKGSFSTLEIQRTEQGDSAMYLCASSLTSGYNEQFFGPGTRLTVL.